This is a list of T cell receptor beta chains from one sample in a study of shared clonotypes between healthy human individuals. Using immunoSEQ multiplex PCR, the repertoire was profiled, and TCRdb retains in-frame clones only, with some absent. Seen here are 2 million or so clones, roughly 94% observed once, and the top ten hold 0.9% to 1.4%. Sequencing used naive CD8+ T cells sorted from blood. The receptors come from a man younger than 35 in good health. CDR3s include the opening cysteine and the closing phenylalanine or tryptophan. D genes are given only for firm matches. Rows may omit the clone size; those that give it use once, few, many or a size class.

D gene | J gene | V gene | clone size | CDR3 protein | CDR3 DNA
TRBD1 | TRBJ2-7 | TRBV11-2 | - | CASSSGTGVYEQYF | TGTGCCAGCAGCTCCGGGACAGGGGTATACGAGCAGTACTTC
TRBD1 | TRBJ1-5 | TRBV7-9 | - | CASSFEGAQQPQHF | TGTGCCAGCAGCTTTGAGGGGGCCCAACAGCCCCAGCATTTT
TRBD2 | TRBJ2-7 | TRBV7-8 | - | CASSSGLAGLYYEQYF | TGTGCCAGCAGCTCCGGACTAGCGGGTCTCTACTACGAGCAGTACTTC
- | TRBJ2-1 | TRBV4-1 | once | CASSQTGIYNEQFF | TGCGCCAGCAGCCAAACGGGAATCTACAATGAGCAGTTCTTC
TRBD2 | TRBJ2-7 | TRBV6-1 | - | CASSELLGGSNPLYEQYF | TGTGCCAGCAGTGAACTATTGGGAGGGAGTAACCCCCTGTACGAGCAGTACTTC
- | TRBJ1-1 | TRBV6-8 | - | CAIRRVNTEAFF | TGTGCCATCCGCAGGGTTAACACTGAAGCTTTCTTT
- | TRBJ2-1 | TRBV11-3 | - | CASSSRDSYNEQFF | TGTGCCAGCAGCTCGAGGGACTCCTACAATGAGCAGTTCTTC
TRBD2 | TRBJ2-7 | TRBV5-6 | - | CASSLEASGSYEQYF | TGTGCCAGCAGCTTGGAGGCTAGCGGGTCCTACGAGCAGTACTTC
- | TRBJ1-2 | TRBV19 | - | CASSIGTGLYGYTF | TGTGCCAGTAGTATAGGGACCGGGCTCTATGGCTACACCTTC
- | TRBJ2-3 | TRBV5-6 | once | CASSQSGWEGDTQYF | TGTGCCAGCAGTCAGAGCGGGTGGGAAGGAGATACGCAGTATTTT
- | TRBJ2-3 | TRBV5-1 | - | CASSSTTKGSSTDTQYF | TGCGCCAGCAGCTCCACCACCAAGGGATCTAGCACAGATACGCAGTATTTT
TRBD1 | TRBJ1-1 | TRBV11-2 | - | CASKVTGGPEAFF | TGTGCCAGCAAGGTAACAGGGGGGCCTGAAGCTTTCTTT
TRBD2 | TRBJ2-7 | TRBV30 | - | CAWSKLAGLNEQYF | TGTGCCTGGAGTAAGCTAGCGGGGTTGAACGAGCAGTACTTC
- | TRBJ2-3 | TRBV9 | - | CASSVTMRADTQYF | TGTGCCAGCAGCGTAACGATGCGAGCAGATACGCAGTATTTT
- | TRBJ2-5 | TRBV10-1 | - | CASRLIFQETQYF | TGCGCCAGCAGGTTGATCTTCCAAGAGACCCAGTACTTC
TRBD2 | TRBJ2-2 | TRBV5-4 | - | CASSIPGLAGTGELFF | TGTGCCAGCAGTATTCCGGGACTAGCGGGCACCGGGGAGCTGTTTTTT
TRBD1 | TRBJ2-7 | TRBV28 | - | CASRTTGVEQYF | TGTGCCAGCAGGACGACAGGGGTCGAGCAGTACTTC
TRBD1 | TRBJ2-7 | TRBV11-2 | - | CASSLDLWQGADEQYF | TGTGCCAGCAGCTTAGATCTGTGGCAGGGGGCGGACGAGCAGTACTTC
- | TRBJ2-5 | TRBV9 | - | CASSVASETQYF | TGTGCCAGCAGCGTAGCGTCAGAGACCCAGTACTTC
- | TRBJ1-2 | TRBV6-5 | - | CASSYGYGYTF | TGTGCCAGCAGTTACGGGTATGGCTACACCTTC
- | TRBJ2-7 | TRBV13 | - | CASSPEGRTLSYEQYF | TGTGCCAGCAGCCCAGAGGGACGGACATTGTCCTACGAGCAGTACTTC
- | TRBJ2-7 | TRBV11-2 | - | CASSAGPGLTGANEQYF | TGTGCCAGCAGCGCCGGCCCGGGACTGACGGGAGCCAACGAGCAGTACTTC
- | TRBJ2-2 | TRBV11-2 | once | CASSLVQTELFF | TGTGCCAGCAGCTTAGTGCAGACAGAGCTGTTTTTT
TRBD2 | TRBJ2-3 | TRBV5-6 | once | CASSSPRTSGSPDTQYF | TGTGCCAGCAGCTCCCCCCGGACTAGCGGGAGTCCAGATACGCAGTATTTT
TRBD1 | TRBJ1-3 | TRBV5-1 | - | CASSPDRSSGNTIYF | TGCGCCAGCAGCCCGGACAGGAGCTCTGGAAACACCATATATTTT
- | TRBJ2-7 | TRBV5-1 | - | CASSLVAHFEEAYEQYF | TGCGCCAGCAGCTTGGTGGCCCACTTCGAGGAAGCCTACGAGCAGTACTTC
- | TRBJ2-7 | TRBV30 | - | CAGRWRNNYEQYF | TGTGCCGGGCGATGGAGGAACAACTACGAGCAGTACTTC
- | TRBJ2-5 | TRBV19 | once | CASSRDLEETQYF | TGTGCCAGTAGTAGGGATTTGGAGGAGACCCAGTACTTC
- | TRBJ1-3 | TRBV30 | - | CAWSEGIPGNTIYF | TGTGCCTGGAGTGAAGGGATCCCTGGAAACACCATATATTTT
TRBD2 | TRBJ2-2 | TRBV5-1 | - | CASSSALAGVNGELFF | TGCGCCAGCAGCTCGGCACTAGCGGGGGTGAACGGGGAGCTGTTTTTT
- | TRBJ2-1 | TRBV6-6 | - | CASSPTGLHQFF | TGTGCCAGCAGTCCCACAGGGTTGCACCAGTTCTTC